These 31 T cell receptor beta chains were sequenced from one sample in a study of shared clonotypes between healthy human individuals. Positively selected for CCR7, the CD45RO-negative cells used as naive CD8 cells excluded terminally differentiated effector memory CD45RA+ cells. Assay: immunoSEQ multiplex PCR; the TCRdb copy retains only in-frame clones and omits some. The data show hundreds of thousands of clones, roughly 95% seen once. The sample consisted of naive CD8+ T cells sorted from blood. All receptors derive from a woman aged 25 to 39 in good health.

This chain uses TRBV2 with TRBJ2-1; 10 bases are shared with TRBD2. The germline V gene has CDR1 SNHLY and CDR2 FYNNEI. V lost 4 bases to trimming and J lost 9 bases; unmatched junction nucleotides: 6. This CDR3 has 14 residues. The CDR3 sequence: CASSGLAGEVEQFF. The CDR3 DNA is TGTGCCAGCAGTGGGCTAGCGGGAGAGGTTGAGCAGTTCTTC.

The chain is built from TRBV19 and TRBJ2-3, with 9 nucleotides matching TRBD2. Trimming at V came to 5 bases and at J to 1 base, leaving 10 bases not matched to a gene. Germline lookup yields CDR1 LNHDA and CDR2 SQIVND (reference sequence). The CDR3 is 17 amino acids. This CDR3 is CASSQEREAVRTDTQYF. For the CDR3, the DNA is TGTGCCAGTAGTCAGGAGCGGGAGGCGGTTCGCACAGATACGCAGTATTTT.

The V call is TRBV5-1, the J call TRBJ2-2; D perhaps matches TRBD2 (6 bases). V lost 4 bases, J lost 2 bases, and 9 bases lay in between. The CDR3 totals 14 residues. Germline V gene lookup returns CDR1 SGHRS and CDR2 YFSETQ. The CDR3 nucleotides read TGCGCCAGCAGCCCGGGAGTTAACACCGGGGAGCTGTTTTTT. It translates to CASSPGVNTGELFF.

As to this clone: The same CDR3 also results from other DNA sequences found in this sample. J is TRBJ2-7 and V is TRBV9, with D uncertain. The CDR3 has 14 amino acids. Looked up from germline, CDR1 is SGDLS and CDR2 is YYNGEE. The V gene lost 0 bases and the J gene lost 0 bases, with 7 bases spanning the gap. The CDR3 DNA follows: TGTGCCAGCAGCGTAGCTCTTAGCTCCTACGAGCAGTACTTC. This encodes CASSVALSSYEQYF.

The chain links TRBV5-1 to TRBJ1-2, with 9 bases fitting TRBD1. Unmatched junction bases numbered 12, after V lost 2 bases and J lost 4 bases. Germline-derived CDR1 and CDR2 are SGHRS and YFSETQ. CDR3 size: 17 residues. The CDR3 DNA follows: TGCGCCAGCAGCTTTCCTCCGGGACAGGGAGCCGGCTATGGCTACACCTTC. It is translated as CASSFPPGQGAGYGYTF.

The chain is built from TRBV2 and TRBJ2-7; maybe TRBD2 (6 bases). CDR1 is SNHLY and CDR2 is FYNNEI in the germline V gene. CDR3 length equals 15 residues. Between the trimmed V and J ends, which lost 6 bases and 2 bases, there was a span of 17 bases. CDR3 region: CASRGPGGTPYEQYF. CDR3 coding DNA: TGTGCCAGCAGGGGACCCGGGGGAACCCCCTACGAGCAGTACTTC.

This CDR3 is CATAPRPGRPYRETQYF. The CDR3 DNA is TGTGCCACAGCACCACGTCCGGGACGCCCCTATCGGGAGACCCAGTACTTC. The genes are TRBV19 and TRBJ2-5; D may match TRBD1 or TRBD2 (5 bases each). In germline, CDR1 is LNHDA, CDR2 SQIVND (reference sequence). There are 17 residues in the CDR3. Trimming cost V 10 bases and J 5 bases, with 29 bases left between them. Complete variable domain (other parts from reference TRBV19 and TRBJ2-5): DGGITQSPKYLFRKEGQNVTLSCEQNLNHDAMYWYRQDPGQGLRLIYYSQIVNDFQKGDIAEGYSVSREKKESFPLTVTSAQKNPTAFYLCATAPRPGRPYRETQYFGPGTRLLVL.

Regarding this clone: This sample also contains other DNA sequences that code for the same CDR3. This chain joins TRBV27 and TRBJ1-2; TRBD1 matches at 8 bases. The CDR3 runs to 14 residues. The germline V gene encodes CDR1 MNHEY and CDR2 SMNVEV (reference sequence). The V segment lost 6 bases and the J segment 7 bases; nucleotides outside the gene matches: 10. The CDR3 loop is CASRPGQGLGGYTF. Written as DNA, the CDR3 is TGTGCCAGCAGACCTGGACAGGGTCTAGGTGGCTACACCTTC.

The V call is TRBV28, the J call TRBJ1-2, with 7 bases matching TRBD1. The V gene's germline CDR1 is MDHEN and CDR2 SYDVKM. The CDR3 has 12 residues. V shed 5 bases, J shed 6 bases, and the junction held 3 bases outside the gene matches. CDR3 loop: CASSTQGDGYTF. The CDR3 DNA is TGTGCCAGCAGTACCCAGGGGGATGGCTACACCTTC.

This rearrangement joins TRBV9 to TRBJ2-3; possibly TRBD1 for D (7 bases). The CDR3 is 16 amino acids. Looked up from germline, CDR1 is SGDLS and CDR2 is YYNGEE. Trimming shortened V by 0 bases and J by 6 bases, and 17 bases separated the two germline ends. This CDR3 reads CASSVAVEGARDTQYF. The CDR3 nucleotides read TGTGCCAGCAGCGTAGCTGTGGAGGGGGCCCGCGATACGCAGTATTTT.

This rearrangement joins TRBV28 to TRBJ1-2; D remains unclear. Germline V gives CDR1 MDHEN, CDR2 SYDVKM. The CDR3 length is 14 residues. Trimming took off 1 base at V and 3 bases at J, with 9 bases between the two ends. CDR3 DNA: TGTGCCAGCAGTTTATTTTCTGGGGACTATGGCTACACCTTC. Protein: CASSLFSGDYGYTF.

The rearrangement uses TRBV6-5 and TRBJ2-7; 7 positions match TRBD2. J lost 5 bases, V lost 3 bases, and 7 bases had no gene match. Germline V gene sequence: CDR1 MNHEY, CDR2 SVGAGI. The CDR3 totals 14 residues. CDR3 bases: TGTGCCAGCAGTTATGGCGGGAGCACCCACGAGCAGTACTTC. Protein sequence: CASSYGGSTHEQYF.

This chain uses TRBV7-9 with TRBJ2-6, with TRBD2 as a possible D gene (5 bases). Germline V lookup: CDR1 SEHNR, CDR2 FQNEAQ (reference sequence). This CDR3 has 17 amino acids. V lost 4 bases and J 4 bases, leaving 17 bases between the germline ends. CDR3 sequence: CASSSSAEEEGANVLTF. DNA of the CDR3: TGTGCCAGCAGCTCGTCCGCGGAGGAGGAGGGGGCCAACGTCCTGACTTTC.

The V call is TRBV6-6, the J call TRBJ2-7, with D perhaps TRBD1 (6 bases). The CDR3 has 12 residues. Germline values: CDR1 MNHNY, CDR2 SVGAGI (reference sequence). The V and J ends lost 2 bases and 9 bases respectively, with 11 bases between them. The DNA of the CDR3 is TGTGCCAGCAGTTACGGGGGCCAGGGGCAGTACTTC. Translation gives CASSYGGQGQYF.

About this clone: Other DNA sequences of this sample code for an identical CDR3. V usage is TRBV4-1 and J usage is TRBJ2-7, with TRBD2 identical over 10 bases. V shed 4 bases, J shed 0 bases, and the junction held 6 bases outside the gene matches. The CDR3 totals 16 residues. Germline values: CDR1 MGHRA, CDR2 YSYEKL. Here the CDR3 DNA reads TGCGCCAGCAGCCGTAGCCTAGCGGGAGACTCCTACGAGCAGTACTTC. It specifies CASSRSLAGDSYEQYF.

The chain combines TRBV28 with TRBJ1-5; D gene uncertain. Looked up from germline, CDR1 is MDHEN and CDR2 is SYDVKM. The ends were cut back, 7 bases at V and 1 base at J, with 17 bases in the middle. This CDR3 has 16 residues. CDR3 bases: TGTGCCAGCATCTCAAGGGATGGTATAAGCAATCAGCCCCAGCATTTT. This translates into CASISRDGISNQPQHF.

The gene calls are TRBV9 and TRBJ1-1; TRBD1 is a possible D gene (5 bases). This CDR3 has 13 amino acids. Trimming stripped 3 bases from V and 8 bases from J, with 14 bases between. From germline, CDR1 is SGDLS and CDR2 YYNGEE. The CDR3 DNA reads TGTGCCAGCAGCGGGGACGGACCCCTCGAAGCTTTCTTT. Its protein is CASSGDGPLEAFF.

The chain carries TRBV19 and TRBJ2-7; 7 bases agree with TRBD1. Trimming removed 10 bases from V and 0 bases from J; junction bases left unmatched: 3. The germline V gene has CDR1 LNHDA and CDR2 SQIVND (reference sequence). The CDR3 is 12 residues long. In DNA, the CDR3 is TGTGCCACCGGGACAGACTCCTACGAGCAGTACTTC. It encodes CATGTDSYEQYF.

CDR3 DNA: TGCGCCAGCAGCCAAGTTTGGAACACTGAAGCTTTCTTT. This gives the protein CASSQVWNTEAFF. V usage is TRBV4-1 and J usage is TRBJ1-1; D remains unclear. The CDR3 consists of 13 residues. Per the germline V gene, CDR1 is MGHRA and CDR2 is YSYEKL. Trimming shortened V by 1 base and J by 1 base, and 4 bases separated the two germline ends.

In regard to this clone: The sample has other DNA sequences that encode this CDR3 too. The gene calls are TRBV6-5 and TRBJ2-7, with D perhaps matching TRBD2 (6 bases). The CDR3 contains 12 residues. CDR1 is MNHEY and CDR2 is SVGAGI in the germline V gene. The germline V and J ends were trimmed by 5 bases and 2 bases, with 7 bases remaining between them. The chain's CDR3 is CASSPGAYEQYF. In nucleotides, the CDR3 is TGTGCCAGCAGTCCGGGGGCCTACGAGCAGTACTTC.

The chain uses TRBV10-1 and TRBJ2-7, with D uncertain. The CDR3 has 14 amino acids. V was trimmed by 3 bases and J by 7 bases, leaving 16 bases between them. The germline V gene encodes CDR1 WNHNN and CDR2 SYGVQD (reference sequence). The CDR3 protein is CASSEAIKNAEQYF. DNA of the CDR3: TGCGCCAGCAGTGAAGCCATTAAGAATGCTGAGCAGTACTTC.

This clone occurred a few times. The chain links TRBV5-5 to TRBJ1-1; D is unclear. CDR1 is SGHKS, CDR2 YYEKEE, per germline (reference sequence). V lost 3 bases and J lost 10, with 10 bases in between. The CDR3 runs 11 residues. CDR3 loop: CASSSPSGAFF. In DNA, the CDR3 is TGTGCCAGCAGCTCACCATCGGGAGCTTTCTTT.

The V and J genes are TRBV5-6 and TRBJ2-3; D possibly matches TRBD1 or TRBD2 (6 bases each). CDR3 length: 15 amino acids. CDR1 is SGHDT, CDR2 YYEEEE, per germline. Trimming stripped 5 bases from V and 5 bases from J, with 18 bases between. The DNA of the CDR3 is TGTGCCAGCAGGCCAACGGGGGCTAGTGGAGATACGCAGTATTTT. Amino acid sequence: CASRPTGASGDTQYF.

The chain joins TRBV28 to TRBJ1-5; D gene uncertain. Trimming cost V 2 bases and J 0 bases, with 5 bases left between them. The CDR3 is 14 amino acids. Germline CDR1 is MDHEN and CDR2 is SYDVKM. The CDR3 here is CASSLEYSNQPQHF. DNA of the CDR3: TGTGCCAGCAGTTTAGAGTATAGCAATCAGCCCCAGCATTTT.

The J gene is TRBJ2-1, the V gene TRBV19; 7 nucleotides align to TRBD2. This CDR3 is built from 15 residues. Germline lookup yields CDR1 LNHDA and CDR2 SQIVND (reference sequence). J lost 2 bases, V lost 7 bases, and 8 bases had no gene match. The CDR3 loop reads CASTTWGGTYNEQFF. The CDR3 region has the DNA TGTGCCAGTACCACATGGGGGGGAACCTACAATGAGCAGTTCTTC.

V is TRBV2 and J is TRBJ1-1, with a weak D call TRBD1 (5 bases). This CDR3 contains 12 residues. Trimming cost V 3 bases and J 11 bases, with 13 bases left between them. Germline V gene sequence: CDR1 SNHLY, CDR2 FYNNEI. The CDR3: CASSDFSREAFF. The CDR3 DNA is TGTGCCAGCAGTGATTTTTCCAGGGAGGCTTTCTTT.

This sequence joins TRBV28 and TRBJ1-1; D is ambiguous. The length of the CDR3 is 16 residues. Germline-derived CDR1 and CDR2 are MDHEN and SYDVKM. Trimming stripped 8 bases from V and 2 bases from J, with 21 bases between. DNA of the CDR3: TGTGCCAGCTCCACCCGTAGAGAGGTAAGAAACACTGAAGCTTTCTTT. This codes for CASSTRREVRNTEAFF.

The CDR3 reads CASSPLRTVSGANVLTF. The CDR3 DNA follows: TGTGCCAGCAGCCCTCTCCGAACCGTCTCTGGGGCCAACGTCCTGACTTTC. V is TRBV7-8 and J is TRBJ2-6, with D uncertain. The CDR3 is 17 amino acids. Deletions cut 5 bases from V and 0 bases from J, with 14 bases between. Germline lookup yields CDR1 SGHVS and CDR2 FQNEAQ.

The chain couples TRBV27 to TRBJ2-7; unclear D gene. CDR3 size: 15 residues. Trimming took 8 bases from V and 4 from J, leaving 21 bases between them. Germline values: CDR1 MNHEY, CDR2 SMNVEV (reference sequence). The CDR3 spells CASGKVDAVPYEQYF. DNA of the CDR3: TGTGCCAGCGGTAAAGTAGACGCTGTACCGTACGAGCAGTACTTC.

This chain connects TRBV29-1 to TRBJ2-7; 7 positions agree with TRBD2. This CDR3 contains 16 residues. The V and J ends lost 0 bases and 4 bases, in that order; junction bases with no gene match: 12. Germline CDR1 reads SQVTM; CDR2 reads ANQGSEA. CDR3 nucleotides: TGCAGCGTTGAAGAATTTCTCGATGGGGGGGGATACGAGCAGTACTTC. Protein product: CSVEEFLDGGGYEQYF.

The V and J genes are TRBV5-6 and TRBJ2-1; the match to TRBD2 covers 10 bases. V lost 4 bases, J lost 6 bases, and 7 bases stayed unmatched. The CDR3 has 15 residues. Per the germline V gene, CDR1 is SGHDT and CDR2 is YYEEEE. The CDR3 sequence is CASSPTSGRANEQFF. CDR3 coding DNA: TGTGCCAGCAGCCCGACCAGCGGGAGGGCCAATGAGCAGTTCTTC.